The T cell receptor (beta chain) described here comes from a study of blood T cells in healthy people across ages. A second PCR of 7 to 11 cycles used a sample-barcoded 5' primer and a J-beta primer mix. Using its own MiXCR run on the 5' RACE reads, TCRdb lists one record per CDR3 protein. Among approximately 850,000 distinct CDR3 sequences listed, 58% were seen once. This clonotype was seen more than once but under ten times. Trimming stripped 6 bases from V and 0 bases from J, with 12 bases between. The CDR3 is 16 residues long. Germline V lookup: CDR1 MNHEY, CDR2 SVGEGT. The sequence came from a man aged 25-45 years in good health. The chain employs TRBV6-2 or TRBV6-3 and TRBJ2-6; perhaps TRBD1 as D (5 bases). Sequenced material: blood. The CDR3 region has the DNA TGTGCCAGCAGCGACAGTGGGATCTCTGGGGCCAACGTCCTGACTTTC. Protein sequence: CASSDSGISGANVLTF.